The 22 T cell receptor beta chains below come from one sample, sequenced in a study of cytomegalovirus exposure and HLA in healthy donors. 13 Jbeta primers and 60 Vbeta primers were used for the PCR. The protocol was immunoSEQ multiplex PCR, while the TCRdb copy is restricted to in-frame clones and leaves out a portion. The sample has tens of thousands of clones, roughly 76% seen once. Sequencing was done on a sample of PBMCs. The receptors come from a male donor in good health and CMV-seronegative.

V and J are TRBV9 and TRBJ1-2; TRBD1 aligns across 8 bases. Germline loops: CDR1 SGDLS, CDR2 YYNGEE. Germline trimming cut 5 bases from V and 1 base from J; bases unmatched to any gene: 10. The CDR3 spans 16 residues. The CDR3 DNA sequence: TGTGCCAGCAGTACTGAAGGACAGGGAATTAACTATGGCTACACCTTC. Its translation: CASSTEGQGINYGYTF.

This rearrangement joins TRBV2 to TRBJ2-1, with 7 bases identical to TRBD1. The CDR3 spans 12 residues. The V segment lost 6 bases and the J segment 8 bases; nucleotides outside the gene matches: 4. Germline V gene sequence: CDR1 SNHLY, CDR2 FYNNEI. DNA of the CDR3: TGTGCCAGCAGAGCCGACAGGGATGAGCAGTTCTTC. Encoded protein: CASRADRDEQFF.

V and J are TRBV6-4 and TRBJ2-1, with D maybe TRBD1 (6 bases). The CDR3 loop spans 14 amino acids. V was pared by 3 bases and J by 1 base, with 7 bases between. Germline CDR1 MRHNA, CDR2 SNTAGT. The CDR3 nucleotides are TGTGCCAGCAGTGAGGGACAATCCTACAATGAGCAGTTCTTC. This sequence encodes CASSEGQSYNEQFF.

This chain joins TRBV7-2 and TRBJ2-7, with D maybe TRBD1 (8 bases). Germline V CDR1 and CDR2: SGHTA, FQGNSA. Trimming shortened V by 4 bases and J by 9 bases, and 19 bases separated the two germline ends. This CDR3 spans 14 amino acids. The CDR3 loop is CASSYQGQGGGQYF. CDR3 DNA: TGTGCCAGCAGCTACCAAGGACAGGGCGGGGGGCAGTACTTC.

This chain links TRBV29-1 with TRBJ1-1, with TRBD1 identical over 8 bases. V shed 7 bases, J shed 0 bases, and the junction held 1 base outside the gene matches. The CDR3 has 12 residues. Germline-derived CDR1 and CDR2 are SQVTM and ANQGSEA. The CDR3 coding sequence is TGCAGCGGACAGGGGATGAACACTGAAGCTTTCTTT. The encoded protein is CSGQGMNTEAFF.

The rearrangement uses TRBV27 and TRBJ1-2; 8 bases fit TRBD1. Germline V CDR1 and CDR2: MNHEY, SMNVEV (reference sequence). The length of the CDR3 is 14 residues. The J segment lost 4 bases and the V segment lost 5 bases, leaving 6 bases of the junction unmatched. The CDR3 sequence is CASSPPGTGYGYTF. The CDR3 nucleotides are TGTGCCAGCAGTCCTCCCGGGACAGGCTATGGCTACACCTTC.

The chain is built from TRBV7-2 and TRBJ2-2; 10 nucleotides line up with TRBD2. With 2 bases clipped from V and 4 bases from J, the junction kept 7 bases outside the gene matches. There are 17 residues in the CDR3. The V gene's germline CDR1 is SGHTA and CDR2 FQGNSA. This CDR3 is CASSLTSGGAGTGELFF. In DNA, the CDR3 is TGTGCCAGCAGCTTAACGAGCGGGGGGGCGGGCACCGGGGAGCTGTTTTTT.

This rearrangement joins TRBV29-1 to TRBJ2-5, with 14 bases matching TRBD2. Germline-derived CDR1 and CDR2 are SQVTM and ANQGSEA. The V gene end was trimmed by 4 bases and the J gene end by 5 bases; junction bases not matched to a gene: 9. The CDR3 spans 16 residues. The CDR3 bases are TGCAGCGTTGCTTCGGGACTAGCGGGGGAACGGGAGACCCAGTACTTC. It translates to CSVASGLAGERETQYF.

The DNA of the CDR3 is TGTGCCAGTACCGACAGGGGTAGAGGTGAAAAACTGTTTTTT. Encoded protein: CASTDRGRGEKLFF. The V call is TRBV19, the J call TRBJ1-4; 8 bases fit TRBD1. CDR1 is LNHDA, CDR2 SQIVND, per germline (reference sequence). Trimming cost V 7 bases and J 7 bases; bases outside gene matches: 8. This CDR3 comprises 14 residues.

The chain carries TRBV9 and TRBJ2-3; TRBD1 matches 9 bases. The trim removed 2 bases at V and 5 bases at J, leaving 12 bases unmatched. Germline CDR1 is SGDLS and CDR2 is YYNGEE. The CDR3 runs to 17 residues. As DNA, the CDR3 is TGTGCCAGCAGCGTGTCGGGACAGGGACTCATTCAAGATACGCAGTATTTT. Protein sequence: CASSVSGQGLIQDTQYF.

This chain connects TRBV7-3 to TRBJ2-3; D remains ambiguous. Germline V gives CDR1 SGHTA, CDR2 FQGTGA. There are 13 residues in the CDR3. V lost 5 bases and J lost 6, with 12 bases in between. CDR3 loop: CASSPVKEDTQYF. CDR3 DNA sequence: TGTGCCAGCAGCCCCGTCAAGGAGGATACGCAGTATTTT. Full variable domain (outside the CDR3, taken from reference TRBV7-3 and TRBJ2-3): GAGVSQTPSNKVTEKGKYVELRCDPISGHTALYWYRQSLGQGPEFLIYFQGTGAADDSGLPNDRFFAVRPEGSVSTLKIQRTERGDSAVYLCASSPVKEDTQYFGPGTRLTVL.

The chain carries TRBV5-1 and TRBJ1-2, with TRBD1 matching over 8 bases. The CDR3 sequence is 14 residues long. Per germline, CDR1 SGHRS and CDR2 YFSETQ. V lost 4 bases and J lost 2; bases outside the gene matches: 4. CDR3 loop: CASSPWTGNYGYTF. The DNA of the CDR3 is TGCGCCAGCAGCCCCTGGACAGGGAACTATGGCTACACCTTC. The full variable domain, rest sourced from reference TRBV5-1 and TRBJ1-2, is KAGVTQTPRYLIKTRGQQVTLSCSPISGHRSVSWYQQTPGQGLQFLFEYFSETQRNKGNFPGRFSGRQFSNSRSEMNVSTLELGDSALYLCASSPWTGNYGYTFGSGTRLTVV.

The rearrangement links TRBV7-2 to TRBJ2-7, with a possible D match to TRBD2 (5 bases). The CDR3 length is 13 residues. Germline CDR1 reads SGHTA; CDR2 reads FQGNSA. Trimming stripped 5 bases from V and 9 bases from J, with 17 bases between. Written as DNA, the CDR3 is TGTGCCAGCAGCCGTGGACCGTCCGAGGGGCAGTACTTC. Its protein product is CASSRGPSEGQYF.

This clone was counted once. The chain has TRBV6-5 and TRBJ1-2; 9 nucleotides match TRBD1. Germline V gene sequence: CDR1 MNHEY, CDR2 SVGAGI. The CDR3 runs to 15 residues. The V segment lost 6 bases and the J segment 8 bases; nucleotides outside the gene matches: 13. CDR3 nucleotides: TGTGCCAGCAGCATTTCCTCAACAGGGGGCGGCGGCTACACCTTC. It yields the protein CASSISSTGGGGYTF.

The genes are TRBV28 and TRBJ2-5; D is uncertain. The J call may be faulty, since TRBJ2-7 better matches the DNA end. Germline V gene data show CDR1 as MDHEN and CDR2 as SYDVKM. The CDR3 has 13 residues. CDR3 loop: CASNPRPAAEQYF. The CDR3 DNA reads TGTGCCAGCAACCCGAGGCCTGCCGCCGAGCAGTACTTC.

As DNA, the CDR3 is TGTGCCAGCAACCTCGGGGGGGCCACAGATACGCAGTATTTT. This translates into CASNLGGATDTQYF. V usage is TRBV6-5 and J usage is TRBJ2-3; TRBD2 matches 8 bases. Germline V CDR1 and CDR2: MNHEY, SVGAGI. V lost 7 bases, J lost 2 bases, and 5 bases stayed unmatched. The CDR3 contains 14 residues.

With regard to this clone: Compared with germline, one end of the junction differs, possibly owing to a read error. This chain joins TRBV4-3 and TRBJ2-5; the match to TRBD1 covers 7 bases. Germline V lookup: CDR1 LGHNA, CDR2 YSLEER. The length of the CDR3 is 15 residues. The CDR3 DNA is TGCGCCAGCAGCCAAAGGACAGGATCCCAAGAGGCCCAGTACTTC. Translation gives CASSQRTGSQEAQYF.

This clone was recorded once. The genes are TRBV18 and TRBJ2-7, with 7 bases fitting TRBD1. Germline loops: CDR1 KGHSH, CDR2 LQKENI. The ends lost 1 base at V and 4 bases at J; junction bases unmatched: 4. The CDR3 runs to 14 residues. CDR3 sequence: CASSPRDSRYEQYF. The CDR3 region has the DNA TGTGCCAGCTCACCACGGGACAGTAGATACGAGCAGTACTTC.

The rearrangement uses TRBV21-1 and TRBJ2-3; TRBD2 is the table's D call and was not checked against the DNA. TRBV21-1 is designated a pseudogene. This CDR3 has 14 residues. The CDR3 nucleotides read TGTGCCAGCAGCAGGGATAGCGGCACAGATACGCAGTATTTT. It specifies CASSRDSGTDTQYF.

The V gene is TRBV28, the J gene TRBJ1-2; D is undetermined. The CDR3 runs to 13 residues. CDR1 MDHEN and CDR2 SYDVKM come from the germline V gene. V was cut by 2 bases and J by 5 bases, with 9 bases left in between. Written as DNA, the CDR3 is TGTGCCAGCAGTTTAATCGACGGGTATGGCTACACCTTC. It is translated as CASSLIDGYGYTF.

The chain combines TRBV4-1 with TRBJ1-2; a weak D match, TRBD1 (6 bases). CDR1 MGHRA and CDR2 YSYEKL come from the germline V gene. Trimming pared 2 bases from V and 2 bases from J, leaving 9 bases between. CDR3 length equals 14 residues. CDR3 DNA: TGCGCCAGCAGCCAACCAGGACAGAACTATGGCTACACCTTC. It translates to CASSQPGQNYGYTF.

This chain joins TRBV19 and TRBJ2-3, with 7 bases aligning to TRBD2. With V trimmed by 5 bases and J by 0 bases, 8 bases remained unmatched. Germline assignment: CDR1 LNHDA and CDR2 SQIVND (reference sequence). The CDR3 contains 16 residues. CDR3 region: CASSPPGGLSTDTQYF. The DNA for the CDR3 is TGTGCCAGTAGTCCCCCCGGGGGGTTAAGCACAGATACGCAGTATTTT.